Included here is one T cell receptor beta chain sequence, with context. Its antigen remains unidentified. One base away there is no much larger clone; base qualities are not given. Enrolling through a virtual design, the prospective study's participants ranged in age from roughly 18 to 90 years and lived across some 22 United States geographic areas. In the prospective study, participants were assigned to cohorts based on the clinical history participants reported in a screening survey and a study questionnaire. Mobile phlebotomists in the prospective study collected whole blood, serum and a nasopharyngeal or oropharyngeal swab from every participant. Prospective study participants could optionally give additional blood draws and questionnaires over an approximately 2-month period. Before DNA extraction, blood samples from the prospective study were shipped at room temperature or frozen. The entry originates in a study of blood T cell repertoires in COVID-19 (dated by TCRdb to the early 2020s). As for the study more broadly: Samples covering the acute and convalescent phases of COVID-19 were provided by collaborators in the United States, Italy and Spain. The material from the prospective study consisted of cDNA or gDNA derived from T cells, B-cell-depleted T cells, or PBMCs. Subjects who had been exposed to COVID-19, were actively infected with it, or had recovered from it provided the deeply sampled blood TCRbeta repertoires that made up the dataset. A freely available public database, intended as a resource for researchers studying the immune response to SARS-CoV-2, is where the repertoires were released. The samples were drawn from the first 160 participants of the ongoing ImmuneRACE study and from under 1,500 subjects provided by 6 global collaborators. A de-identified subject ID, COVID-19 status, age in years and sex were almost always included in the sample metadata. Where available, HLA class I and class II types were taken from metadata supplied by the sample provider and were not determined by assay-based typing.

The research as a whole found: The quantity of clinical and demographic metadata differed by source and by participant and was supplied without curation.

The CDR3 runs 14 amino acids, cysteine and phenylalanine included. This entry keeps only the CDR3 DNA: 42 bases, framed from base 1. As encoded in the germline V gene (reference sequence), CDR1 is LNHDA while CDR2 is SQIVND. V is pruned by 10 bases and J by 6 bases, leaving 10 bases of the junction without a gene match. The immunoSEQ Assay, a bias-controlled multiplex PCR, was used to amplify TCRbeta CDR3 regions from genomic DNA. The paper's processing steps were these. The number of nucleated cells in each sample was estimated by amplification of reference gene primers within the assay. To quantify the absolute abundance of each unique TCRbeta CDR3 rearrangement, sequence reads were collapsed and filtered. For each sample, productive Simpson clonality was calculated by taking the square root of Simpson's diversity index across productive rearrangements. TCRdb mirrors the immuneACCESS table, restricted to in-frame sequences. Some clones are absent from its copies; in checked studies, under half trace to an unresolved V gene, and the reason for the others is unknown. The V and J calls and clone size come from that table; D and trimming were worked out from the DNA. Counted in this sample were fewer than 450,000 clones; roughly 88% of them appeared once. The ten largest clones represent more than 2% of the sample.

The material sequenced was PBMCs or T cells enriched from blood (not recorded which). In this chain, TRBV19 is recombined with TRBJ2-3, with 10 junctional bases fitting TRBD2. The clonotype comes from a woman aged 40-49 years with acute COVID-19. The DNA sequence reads TGTGCCACCCTAGGGCTAGCGGGGGTGGATACGCAGTATTTT. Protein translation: CATLGLAGVDTQYF.